This T cell receptor beta chain was documented in a study of blood T cell repertoires in COVID-19. Study summary: T cells, B-cell-depleted T cells, or PBMCs provided the cDNA or gDNA that served as material.

The CDR3 loop spans 14 amino acids. Trimming at V came to 4 bases and at J to 4 bases, leaving 6 bases not matched to a gene. The germline V gene has CDR1 GTSNPN and CDR2 SVGIG (reference sequence). The assay was immunoSEQ multiplex PCR, and TCRdb's table has in-frame clones only and misses some. The data show over 450,000 clones, around nine tenths seen once. The sequence derives from a woman between 45 and 60 years old with COVID-19, enrolled during active disease. The chain uses TRBV30 and TRBJ2-4; TRBD2 matches at 8 bases. The material sequenced was peripheral blood. CDR3 sequence reads: CAWNVAGTKNIQYF. CDR3 DNA: TGTGCCTGGAACGTAGCGGGGACGAAAAACATTCAGTACTTC.